What follows is one TCR beta chain and its context. Its antigen is currently unknown. The data were obtained in a study of T cell responses to AZD1222 COVID-19 vaccine. Points from the study as a whole: Spike-specific TCR breadth and depth were elevated following two AZD1222 doses.

Profiled with immunoSEQ multiplex PCR; TCRdb holds only in-frame clones, not every one. The sample carries 140,000 or so clones, about nine tenths recorded once. V lost 4 bases to trimming and J lost 2 bases, with 14 bases between them. This CDR3 has 15 amino acids. Looked up from germline, CDR1 is MNHEY and CDR2 is SVGAGI. The V and J genes are TRBV6-5 and TRBJ1-2; a possible D gene is TRBD1 (6 bases). This receptor was taken from an adult who received the AZD1222 COVID-19 vaccine. The sample was peripheral blood, taken 28 days after the second AZD1222 dose. CDR3 region: CASSSTGAWNYGYTF. The CDR3 region has the DNA TGTGCCAGCAGTTCTACGGGGGCGTGGAACTATGGCTACACCTTC.